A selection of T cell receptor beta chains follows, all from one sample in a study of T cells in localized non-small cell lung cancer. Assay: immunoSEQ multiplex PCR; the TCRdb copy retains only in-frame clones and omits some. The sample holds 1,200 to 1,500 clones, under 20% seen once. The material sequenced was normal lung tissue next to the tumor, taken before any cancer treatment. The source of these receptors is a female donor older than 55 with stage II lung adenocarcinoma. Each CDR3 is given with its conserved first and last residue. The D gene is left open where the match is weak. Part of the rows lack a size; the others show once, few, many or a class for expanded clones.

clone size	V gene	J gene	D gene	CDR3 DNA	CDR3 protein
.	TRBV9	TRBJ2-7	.	TGTGCCAGCAGCGTAGCGGGAGAGGCCTACGAGCAGTACTTC	CASSVAGEAYEQYF
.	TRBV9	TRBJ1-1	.	TGTGCCAGCAGCGGAAGGGGACTAAGTGAAGCTTTCTTT	CASSGRGLSEAFF
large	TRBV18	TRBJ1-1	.	TGTGCCAGCTCCCTTCAAGCGAACACTGAAGCTTTCTTT	CASSLQANTEAFF
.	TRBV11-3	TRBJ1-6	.	TGTGCCAGCAGCCCGCGGAGGGGTAATTCACCCCTCCACTTT	CASSPRRGNSPLHF
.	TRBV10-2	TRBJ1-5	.	TGCGCCAGCACGGCTGGTAGCAATCAGCCCCAGCATTTT	CASTAGSNQPQHF
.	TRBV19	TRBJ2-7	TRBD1	TGTGCCAGTAGTATCACGGCAGGGGGCTTCCTCTACGAGCAGTACTTC	CASSITAGGFLYEQYF
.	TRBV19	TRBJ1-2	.	TGTGCCAGTAGTCCCGAGGAAGGGGTCAACTATGGCTACACCTTC	CASSPEEGVNYGYTF
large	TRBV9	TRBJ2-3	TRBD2	TGTGCCAGCAGTGGTATAGCGGGGCGGGATACGCAGTATTTT	CASSGIAGRDTQYF
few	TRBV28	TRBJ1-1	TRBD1	TGTGCCAGCATCTCGGGGGGGACAGGGGGCTTGAACACTGAAGCTTTCTTT	CASISGGTGGLNTEAFF
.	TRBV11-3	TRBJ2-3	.	TGTGCCAGCAGCTCCGTCCGGGACAAAGACACAGATACGCAGTATTTT	CASSSVRDKDTDTQYF
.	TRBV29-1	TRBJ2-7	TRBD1	TGCAGCGTTTCAGCACAGGGGATGGGTGAGCAGTACTTC	CSVSAQGMGEQYF
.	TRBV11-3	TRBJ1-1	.	TGTGCCAGCAGCTTCCGCGGGTCCGAGAACACTGAAGCTTTCTTT	CASSFRGSENTEAFF
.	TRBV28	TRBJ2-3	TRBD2	TGTGCCAGCAGAATCCCTAGGGGAGGGACAGATACGCAGTATTTT	CASRIPRGGTDTQYF
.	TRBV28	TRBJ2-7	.	TGTGCCAGCACCCCCCCCCGGGGTCCGCAGTACTTC	CASTPPRGPQYF
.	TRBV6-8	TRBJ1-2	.	TGTGCCAGCAGCCCCGGGACGGTTAACTATGGCTACACCTTC	CASSPGTVNYGYTF
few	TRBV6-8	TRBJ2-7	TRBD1	TGTGCCAGCAGGGGGACAGGGGGGAGTTACGAGCAGTACTTC	CASRGTGGSYEQYF
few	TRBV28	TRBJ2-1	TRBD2	TGTGCCAGCAGTTTTTGGGTTAGCGGGAGGGTGAATGAGCAGTTCTTC	CASSFWVSGRVNEQFF
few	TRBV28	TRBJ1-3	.	TGTGCCAGCAGTACCACATTCGGACAGTTCTCTGGAAACACCATATATTTT	CASSTTFGQFSGNTIYF
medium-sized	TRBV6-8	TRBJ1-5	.	TGTGCCAGCAGTGTAATCCTCAATCAGCCCCAGCATTTT	CASSVILNQPQHF
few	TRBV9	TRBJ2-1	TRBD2	TGTGCCAGCAGTGGAGCGGGAGGTCATTCCCCCTACAATGAGCAGTTCTTC	CASSGAGGHSPYNEQFF
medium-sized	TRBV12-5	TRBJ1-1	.	TGTGCCAGTGACAGTAACACTGAAGCTTTCTTT	CASDSNTEAFF
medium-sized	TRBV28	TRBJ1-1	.	TGTGCCAGCAGTTTCCTGAGTCCGGGGAACACTGAAGCTTTCTTT	CASSFLSPGNTEAFF
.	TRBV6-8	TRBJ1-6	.	TGTGCCGCCAGTCCTCAGTGGAATTCACCCCTCCACTTT	CAASPQWNSPLHF
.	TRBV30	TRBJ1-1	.	TGTGCCTGGAGAGAACAGCCGAACACTGAAGCTTTCTTT	CAWREQPNTEAFF
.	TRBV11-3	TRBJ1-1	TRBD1	TGTGCCAGCAGCTTCTCCACAGGGGGCGCATTAGAAGCTTTCTTT	CASSFSTGGALEAFF
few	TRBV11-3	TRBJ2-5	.	TGTGCCAGCAGCTTAGATACGGGGCGCATTGTGGAGACCCAGTACTTC	CASSLDTGRIVETQYF
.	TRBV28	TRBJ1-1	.	TGTGCCAGCAGTTTATCGGGAGGGGGGAGCCTAGAAGCTTTCTTT	CASSLSGGGSLEAFF
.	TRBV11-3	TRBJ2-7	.	TGTGCCAGCAGCTCGGACGGAGGAGGGCTCGAGCAGTACTTC	CASSSDGGGLEQYF
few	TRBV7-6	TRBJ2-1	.	TGTGCCAGCAGCTTAGGGCTAGGTCAGGGCGGTGAGCAGTTCTTC	CASSLGLGQGGEQFF
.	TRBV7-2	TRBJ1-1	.	TGTGCCAGCAGTTCGGGAATGAACACTGAAGCTTTCTTT	CASSSGMNTEAFF